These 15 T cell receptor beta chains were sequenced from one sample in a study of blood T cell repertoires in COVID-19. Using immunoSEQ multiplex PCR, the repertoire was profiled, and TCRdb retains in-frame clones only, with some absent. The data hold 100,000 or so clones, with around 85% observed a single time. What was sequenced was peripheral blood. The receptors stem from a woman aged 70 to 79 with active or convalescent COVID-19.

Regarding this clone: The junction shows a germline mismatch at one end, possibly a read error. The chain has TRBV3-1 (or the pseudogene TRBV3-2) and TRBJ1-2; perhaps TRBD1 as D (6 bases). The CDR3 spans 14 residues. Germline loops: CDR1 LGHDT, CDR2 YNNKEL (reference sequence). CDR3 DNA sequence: TGTGCCAGCAGCCAAGGCAAGGGCGCGGGGGGCTACATCTTC. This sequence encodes CASSQGKGAGGYIF.

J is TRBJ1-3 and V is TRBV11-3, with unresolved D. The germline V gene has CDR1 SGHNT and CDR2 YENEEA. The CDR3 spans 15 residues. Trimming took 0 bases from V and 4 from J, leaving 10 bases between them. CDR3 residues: CASSLDFFAGNTIYF. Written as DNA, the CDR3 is TGTGCCAGCAGCTTAGATTTTTTCGCGGGAAACACCATATATTTT. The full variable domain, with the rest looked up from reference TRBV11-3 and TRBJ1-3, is EAGVVQSPRYKIIEKKQPVAFWCNPISGHNTLYWYLQNLGQGPELLIRYENEEAVDDSQLPKDRFSAERLKGVDSTLKIQPAELGDSAVYLCASSLDFFAGNTIYFGEGSWLTVV.

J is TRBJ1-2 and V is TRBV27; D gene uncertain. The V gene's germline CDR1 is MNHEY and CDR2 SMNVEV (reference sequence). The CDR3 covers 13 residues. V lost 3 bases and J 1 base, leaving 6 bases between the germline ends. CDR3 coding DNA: TGTGCCAGCAGTTTCACGGGTAACTATGGCTACACCTTC. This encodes CASSFTGNYGYTF.

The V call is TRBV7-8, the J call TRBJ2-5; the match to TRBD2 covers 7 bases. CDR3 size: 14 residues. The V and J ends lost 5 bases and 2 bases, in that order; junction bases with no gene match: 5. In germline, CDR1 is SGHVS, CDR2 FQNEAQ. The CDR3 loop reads CASSLRTRQETQYF. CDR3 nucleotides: TGTGCCAGCAGCCTACGGACTAGACAAGAGACCCAGTACTTC.

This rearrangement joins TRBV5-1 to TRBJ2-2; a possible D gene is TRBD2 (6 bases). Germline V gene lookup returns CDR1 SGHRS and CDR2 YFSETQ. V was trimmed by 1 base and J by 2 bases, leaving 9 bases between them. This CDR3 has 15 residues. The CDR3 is CASSLYGSNTGELFF. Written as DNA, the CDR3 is TGCGCCAGCAGCTTGTACGGGAGCAACACCGGGGAGCTGTTTTTT.

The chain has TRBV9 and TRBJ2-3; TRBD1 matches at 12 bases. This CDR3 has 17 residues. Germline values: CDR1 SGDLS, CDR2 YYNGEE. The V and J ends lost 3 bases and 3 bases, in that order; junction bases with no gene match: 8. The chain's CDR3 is CASSEGQGAIGTDTQYF. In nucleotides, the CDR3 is TGTGCCAGCAGCGAGGGACAGGGGGCGATAGGGACAGATACGCAGTATTTT.

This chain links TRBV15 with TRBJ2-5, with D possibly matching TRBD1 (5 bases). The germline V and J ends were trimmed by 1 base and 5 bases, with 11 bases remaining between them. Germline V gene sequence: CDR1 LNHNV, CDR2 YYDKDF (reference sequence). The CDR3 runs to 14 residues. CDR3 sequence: CATSRVGAGETQYF. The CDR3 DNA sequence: TGTGCCACCAGCAGAGTTGGGGCTGGGGAGACCCAGTACTTC.

The CDR3 loop is CASLNGEKLTEAFF. The CDR3 DNA reads TGTGCCAGCCTCAACGGGGAGAAGTTGACTGAAGCTTTCTTT. The chain couples TRBV7-9 to TRBJ1-1; unclear D gene. Germline lookup yields CDR1 SEHNR and CDR2 FQNEAQ (reference sequence). Trimming removed 8 bases at V and 5 bases at J, with 18 bases between. The length of the CDR3 is 14 residues. Using reference TRBV7-9 and TRBJ1-1 for the parts outside the CDR3, the full variable domain is DTGVSQNPRHKITKRGQNVTFRCDPISEHNRLYWYRQTLGQGPEFLTYFQNEAQLEKSRLLSDRFSAERPKGSFSTLEIQRTEQGDSAMYLCASLNGEKLTEAFFGQGTRLTVV.

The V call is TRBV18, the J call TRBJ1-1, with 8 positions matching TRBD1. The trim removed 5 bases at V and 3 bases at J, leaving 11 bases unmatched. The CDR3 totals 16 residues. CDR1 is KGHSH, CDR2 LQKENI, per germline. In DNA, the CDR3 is TGTGCCAGCTCATCGGTCAGACAGGGGTCAGACACTGAAGCTTTCTTT. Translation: CASSSVRQGSDTEAFF.

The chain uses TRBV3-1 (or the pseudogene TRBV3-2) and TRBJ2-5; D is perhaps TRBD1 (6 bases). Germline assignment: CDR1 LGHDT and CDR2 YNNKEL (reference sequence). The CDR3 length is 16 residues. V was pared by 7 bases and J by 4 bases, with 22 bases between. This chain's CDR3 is CASTRCRGSSLETQYF. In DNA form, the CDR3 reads TGTGCCAGCACCCGCTGTAGGGGGAGTTCCTTAGAGACCCAGTACTTC.

CDR3 amino acids: CASSLESSGVDTQYF. CDR3 coding DNA: TGCGCCAGCAGCTTGGAGAGTAGCGGGGTAGATACGCAGTATTTT. The chain employs TRBV5-1 and TRBJ2-3; 8 bases match TRBD2. J was trimmed by 5 bases and V by 0 bases; bases with no gene match: 5. This CDR3 contains 15 residues. CDR1 and CDR2 from the germline V gene are SGHRS and YFSETQ.

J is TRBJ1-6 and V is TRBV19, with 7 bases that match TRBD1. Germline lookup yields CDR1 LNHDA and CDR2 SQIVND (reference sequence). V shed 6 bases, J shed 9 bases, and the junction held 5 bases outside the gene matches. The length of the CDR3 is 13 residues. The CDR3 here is CASRDTGVSPLHF. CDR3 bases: TGTGCCAGTAGGGATACAGGGGTTTCACCCCTCCACTTT. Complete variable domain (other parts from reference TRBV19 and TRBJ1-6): DGGITQSPKYLFRKEGQNVTLSCEQNLNHDAMYWYRQDPGQGLRLIYYSQIVNDFQKGDIAEGYSVSREKKESFPLTVTSAQKNPTAFYLCASRDTGVSPLHFGNGTRLTVT.

As DNA, the CDR3 is TGCAGTGCTAGTGGGACTAGCGGGAGGGGCCTCTTGTATGAGCAGTTCTTC. Encoded protein: CSASGTSGRGLLYEQFF. V is TRBV20-1 and J is TRBJ2-1, with 16 bases that match TRBD2. The CDR3 runs to 17 residues. Looked up from germline, CDR1 is DFQATT and CDR2 is SNEGSKA (reference sequence). The trim removed 3 bases at V and 8 bases at J, leaving 10 bases unmatched.

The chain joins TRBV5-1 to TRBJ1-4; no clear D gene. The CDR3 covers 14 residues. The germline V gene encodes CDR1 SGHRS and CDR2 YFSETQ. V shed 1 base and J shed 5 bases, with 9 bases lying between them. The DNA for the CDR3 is TGCGCCAGCAGCTTGATCGGGATGAATGAAAAACTGTTTTTT. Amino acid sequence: CASSLIGMNEKLFF.

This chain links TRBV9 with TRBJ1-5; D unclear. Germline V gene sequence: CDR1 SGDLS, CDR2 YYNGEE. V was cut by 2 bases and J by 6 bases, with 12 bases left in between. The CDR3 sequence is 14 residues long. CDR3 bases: TGTGCCAGCAGCGTGTCCAACGGAGGTCAGCCCCAGCATTTT. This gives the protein CASSVSNGGQPQHF.